The 25 T cell receptor beta chains below all came from one sample that was sequenced in a study of blood T cell repertoires in COVID-19. Profiling relied on immunoSEQ multiplex PCR, and the TCRdb table lists in-frame clones only, not all of them. There are approximately 140,000 clones in the sample; 87% occur only once, and about 6% lies in the top ten. Sequencing was done on a sample of peripheral blood. These receptors all stem from an elderly man with acute or convalescent COVID-19.

J is TRBJ1-2 and V is TRBV4-2; D is undetermined. Germline lookup yields CDR1 LGHNA and CDR2 YNFKEQ. The ends were cut back, 4 bases at V and 0 bases at J, with 12 bases in the middle. The CDR3 is made up of 15 amino acids. Here the CDR3 DNA reads TGTGCCAGCAGCCGAGAACAGAGTGCTAACTATGGCTACACCTTC. Amino acid sequence: CASSREQSANYGYTF.

This chain joins TRBV5-4 and TRBJ2-1; 7 bases fit TRBD2. Losses at the gene ends were 6 bases for V and 0 bases for J; bases not matched to a gene: 6. The germline CDR1 and CDR2 sequences are SGHNT and YYREEE (reference sequence). The length of the CDR3 is 15 residues. CDR3 amino acids: CASKGGGGSYNEQFF. The CDR3 DNA sequence: TGTGCCAGCAAAGGTGGCGGGGGCTCCTACAATGAGCAGTTCTTC.

This chain joins TRBV27 and TRBJ2-7; 7 bases line up with TRBD1. Germline-derived CDR1 and CDR2 are MNHEY and SMNVEV (reference sequence). The CDR3 contains 14 residues. The ends lost 4 bases at V and 2 bases at J; junction bases unmatched: 5. DNA of the CDR3: TGTGCCAGCAGTTCGGGACAGACCCCCTACGAGCAGTACTTC. Translation gives CASSSGQTPYEQYF.

V usage is TRBV6-5 and J usage is TRBJ1-1; no clear D. V gave up 7 bases and J gave up 5 bases, with 11 bases separating them. The CDR3 runs 12 residues. CDR1 is MNHEY and CDR2 is SVGAGI in the germline V gene. The DNA for the CDR3 is TGTGCCAGCATTCTGGGAGGGACTGAAGCTTTCTTT. Its protein product is CASILGGTEAFF.

The chain uses TRBV6-5 and TRBJ1-1, with TRBD1 matching 9 bases. CDR3 length: 14 residues. Trimming took 6 bases from V and 1 from J; bases not matched to a gene: 3. CDR1 MNHEY and CDR2 SVGAGI come from the germline V gene. The CDR3 nucleotides are TGTGCCAGCAGATCGGGACAGGGGAACACTGAAGCTTTCTTT. Translation gives CASRSGQGNTEAFF.

The chain carries TRBV3-1 (or the pseudogene TRBV3-2) and TRBJ2-1; TRBD2 matches at 10 bases. There are 16 residues in the CDR3. V shed 2 bases, J shed 5 bases, and the junction held 6 bases outside the gene matches. In germline, CDR1 is LGHDT, CDR2 YNNKEL (reference sequence). The CDR3 DNA reads TGTGCCAGCAGCCAACCCACTCTAGCGGGAGACAATGAGCAGTTCTTC. Translated: CASSQPTLAGDNEQFF.

This chain uses TRBV6-1 with TRBJ2-7, with 8 bases fitting TRBD2. CDR3 length equals 16 residues. J was trimmed by 0 bases and V by 3 bases; bases with no gene match: 7. Germline lookup yields CDR1 MNHNS and CDR2 SASEGT. The CDR3, as DNA: TGTGCCAGCAGTGATGAGGAACGGGGGGGCTCCTACGAGCAGTACTTC. Protein sequence: CASSDEERGGSYEQYF.

The chain links TRBV27 to TRBJ2-2; 7 nucleotides match TRBD1. The germline V gene has CDR1 MNHEY and CDR2 SMNVEV (reference sequence). CDR3 length: 16 amino acids. With 5 bases clipped from V and 1 base from J, the junction kept 7 bases outside the gene matches. The CDR3: CASSLAGTVNTGELFF. CDR3 DNA: TGTGCCAGCAGTCTCGCCGGGACAGTGAACACCGGGGAGCTGTTTTTT.

The chain carries TRBV10-3 and TRBJ2-3, with 7 bases that match TRBD2. The CDR3 length is 16 residues. The ends lost 4 bases at V and 0 bases at J; junction bases unmatched: 7. The germline gives CDR1 ENHRY, CDR2 SYGVKD. The CDR3 here is CAISGPTSPSTDTQYF. For the CDR3, the DNA is TGTGCCATCAGTGGACCGACTAGCCCTAGCACAGATACGCAGTATTTT.

This clone appeared once. CDR3 amino acids: CASSLLTAGSDGYTF. The CDR3 coding sequence is TGTGCCAGCAGCTTGCTGACAGCCGGTTCGGATGGCTACACCTTC. This rearrangement joins TRBV5-4 to TRBJ1-2, with D perhaps TRBD1 (5 bases). Trimming removed 1 base from V and 6 bases from J, with 16 bases in between. The length of the CDR3 is 15 residues. Germline CDR1 SGHNT, CDR2 YYREEE (reference sequence).

The V call is TRBV15, the J call TRBJ2-5, with 7 bases identical to TRBD1. V gave up 5 bases and J gave up 5 bases; unmatched junction bases: 11. This CDR3 spans 15 amino acids. Germline loops: CDR1 LNHNV, CDR2 YYDKDF (reference sequence). The CDR3 region is CATSPLGQPAETQYF. CDR3 bases: TGTGCCACCAGCCCCTTGGGACAGCCTGCGGAGACCCAGTACTTC.

The CDR3 loop reads CAISETGNEQFF. The CDR3 DNA reads as TGTGCCATCAGTGAGACAGGGAATGAGCAGTTCTTC. The chain carries TRBV10-3 and TRBJ2-1; possibly TRBD1 for D (6 bases). The germline V gene encodes CDR1 ENHRY and CDR2 SYGVKD. Trimming removed 2 bases at V and 7 bases at J, with 6 bases between. The length of the CDR3 is 12 residues.

The chain recombines TRBV19 with TRBJ1-1, with D possibly TRBD1 on 5 matching bases. V shed 7 bases and J shed 4 bases, with 19 bases lying between them. CDR3 length: 15 residues. Germline V gene data show CDR1 as LNHDA and CDR2 as SQIVND (reference sequence). CDR3 coding DNA: TGTGCCAGTATTCCTAAGGGGCTGGGAAGCACTGAAGCTTTCTTT. Translation: CASIPKGLGSTEAFF.

The rearrangement joins TRBV5-1 to TRBJ1-1; 8 positions agree with TRBD1. Germline assignment: CDR1 SGHRS and CDR2 YFSETQ. This CDR3 is built from 14 residues. Trimming took 4 bases from V and 5 from J; bases not matched to a gene: 7. The chain's CDR3 is CASSTRQGWTEAFF. The CDR3 nucleotides read TGCGCCAGCAGCACCCGACAGGGGTGGACTGAAGCTTTCTTT. The variable domain in full, completed from reference TRBV5-1 and TRBJ1-1, reads KAGVTQTPRYLIKTRGQQVTLSCSPISGHRSVSWYQQTPGQGLQFLFEYFSETQRNKGNFPGRFSGRQFSNSRSEMNVSTLELGDSALYLCASSTRQGWTEAFFGQGTRLTVV.

The chain uses TRBV11-2 and TRBJ2-5; tentative D call: TRBD1 (6 bases). The V gene lost 5 bases and the J gene lost 3 bases, with 16 bases spanning the gap. CDR3 length: 15 residues. The V gene's germline CDR1 is SGHAT and CDR2 FQNNGV. CDR3 DNA: TGTGCCAGCAGCGGTTACGGGACACTTGAAGAGACCCAGTACTTC. Encoded protein: CASSGYGTLEETQYF.

The chain is built from TRBV27 and TRBJ1-5; no definite D call. Germline CDR1 is MNHEY and CDR2 is SMNVEV (reference sequence). The V end was cut by 0 bases, the J end by 4 bases, with 13 bases between. The CDR3 totals 16 residues. CDR3 DNA sequence: TGTGCCAGCAGTTTATCAGGAGTAGCGTGGAATCAGCCCCAGCATTTT. This sequence encodes CASSLSGVAWNQPQHF.

The CDR3 sequence is CASSRTASPPQPQHF. The CDR3 DNA reads TGTGCCAGCAGCCGGACAGCCTCCCCCCCTCAGCCCCAGCATTTT. V is TRBV3-1 (or the pseudogene TRBV3-2) and J is TRBJ1-5, with a weak D call TRBD1 (6 bases). The CDR3 spans 15 residues. Trimming removed 4 bases from V and 6 bases from J, with 16 bases in between. Germline CDR1 LGHDT, CDR2 YNNKEL (reference sequence).

V usage is TRBV29-1 and J usage is TRBJ1-2; 7 positions agree with TRBD1. The CDR3 spans 12 residues. The trim removed 6 bases at V and 2 bases at J, leaving 3 bases unmatched. Germline loops: CDR1 SQVTM, CDR2 ANQGSEA. As DNA, the CDR3 is TGCAGCGTGGAGACAGGGAACTATGGCTACACCTTC. This sequence encodes CSVETGNYGYTF.

This chain links TRBV5-1 with TRBJ2-2; D ambiguous. CDR1 and CDR2 (germline): SGHRS, YFSETQ. The CDR3 has 14 residues. V lost 2 bases and J lost 1, with 6 bases in between. The CDR3 protein is CASSFHRNTGELFF. For the CDR3, the DNA is TGCGCCAGCAGCTTTCACAGGAACACCGGGGAGCTGTTTTTT.

This rearrangement joins TRBV27 to TRBJ2-1; the D gene is possibly TRBD1 (5 bases). Germline CDR1 is MNHEY and CDR2 is SMNVEV (reference sequence). The CDR3 runs to 15 residues. V was shortened by 3 bases and J by 7 bases, with 16 bases between the two germline ends. CDR3 bases: TGTGCCAGCAGTTTTTCCCCAGGGCCCTTAAATGAGCAGTTCTTC. It yields the protein CASSFSPGPLNEQFF.

This chain connects TRBV19 to TRBJ2-3; 16 nucleotides line up with TRBD2. CDR1 is LNHDA and CDR2 is SQIVND in the germline V gene (reference sequence). There are 20 residues in the CDR3. Trimming cost V 7 bases and J 0 bases; bases outside gene matches: 13. The CDR3 bases are TGTGCCAGTAAGATGACCAGGGGGACTAGCGGGAGGGTAAGCACAGATACGCAGTATTTT. This codes for CASKMTRGTSGRVSTDTQYF.

V usage is TRBV5-1 and J usage is TRBJ1-1; D is ambiguous. V was cut by 6 bases and J by 0 bases, with 12 bases left in between. Germline V gives CDR1 SGHRS, CDR2 YFSETQ. This CDR3 comprises 14 residues. The DNA of the CDR3 is TGCGCCAGCACCATGGGCCGATTGAACACTGAAGCTTTCTTT. Its translation is CASTMGRLNTEAFF. Full variable domain (rest looked up from reference TRBV5-1 and TRBJ1-1): KAGVTQTPRYLIKTRGQQVTLSCSPISGHRSVSWYQQTPGQGLQFLFEYFSETQRNKGNFPGRFSGRQFSNSRSEMNVSTLELGDSALYLCASTMGRLNTEAFFGQGTRLTVV.

The CDR3 sequence: CASSDVLAGEDTQYF. In nucleotides, the CDR3 is TGTGCCAGCAGTGATGTGTTAGCGGGAGAGGATACGCAGTATTTT. This rearrangement joins TRBV2 to TRBJ2-3; 9 positions match TRBD2. CDR3 length equals 15 residues. Germline values: CDR1 SNHLY, CDR2 FYNNEI. With V trimmed by 3 bases and J by 6 bases, 7 bases remained unmatched.

This clone appeared a few times. The V call is TRBV6-5, the J call TRBJ1-1, with TRBD1 identical over 11 bases. Trimming removed 6 bases from V and 5 bases from J; junction bases left unmatched: 8. The germline CDR1 and CDR2 sequences are MNHEY and SVGAGI. The CDR3 runs to 15 residues. CDR3 sequence: CASRGSDRGRTEAFF. As DNA, the CDR3 is TGTGCCAGCAGGGGATCGGACAGGGGGCGGACTGAAGCTTTCTTT.

The chain couples TRBV19 to TRBJ2-2, with D maybe TRBD1 (7 bases). Germline CDR1 is LNHDA and CDR2 is SQIVND (reference sequence). Between the trimmed V and J ends, which lost 3 bases and 3 bases, there was a span of 14 bases. The CDR3 length is 16 residues. The CDR3 reads CASSIRGGGYTGELFF. The DNA for the CDR3 is TGTGCCAGTAGTATTAGAGGAGGGGGCTACACCGGGGAGCTGTTTTTT.